The 18 T cell receptor beta chains listed next were all sequenced from one sample in a study of T-cell reconstitution after alpha-beta-depleted transplantation in children. Unique molecular identifiers were used to barcode this TCRbeta library. TCRdb re-analysed the PCR reads in MiXCR, keeping a single row per CDR3 protein. The data contain approximately 98,000 distinct CDR3 sequences, 5% to 7% of them seen just once; the ten biggest clones take up less than 30%. Sequenced here: PBMCs, mostly from graft donor cells, sampled 360 days after TCRalphabeta/CD19-depleted stem cell transplant. The receptor set was obtained from a male patient aged 2 to 9 who had a stem cell transplant for acute lymphoblastic leukemia, so the T cells may come from the graft donor.

This clonotype was recorded many times. The chain uses TRBV28 and TRBJ2-7; no reliable D call. With 5 bases removed from V and 3 bases from J, the gap between germline ends came to 5 bases. The CDR3 contains 11 residues. Germline V gives CDR1 MDHEN, CDR2 SYDVKM. CDR3 DNA: TGTGCCAGCAGTGCTGTCTACGAGCAGTACTTC. This translates into CASSAVYEQYF.

This clonotype was counted ten times or more. The chain is built from TRBV2 and TRBJ1-2; D is possibly TRBD1 (6 bases). V was pared by 7 bases and J by 0 bases, with 18 bases between. CDR1 and CDR2 from the germline V gene are SNHLY and FYNNEI. This CDR3 region has 16 residues. CDR3 in DNA: TGTGCCAGCATATCCCGCCGGACAGAAGCTAACTATGGCTACACCTTC. Translation: CASISRRTEANYGYTF.

There are many counts of this clonotype. The V and J genes are TRBV20-1 and TRBJ1-1, with D hard to call. CDR3 length equals 10 residues. V lost 6 bases and J lost 7, with 9 bases in between. The germline V gene has CDR1 DFQATT and CDR2 SNEGSKA (reference sequence). CDR3 nucleotides: TGCAGTGCCCAGGCCCTTGAAGCTTTCTTT. Its protein product is CSAQALEAFF.

This clonotype was seen a few times. The rearrangement joins TRBV30 to TRBJ2-7; TRBD2 might be the D (5 bases). The CDR3 contains 15 residues. Trimming took off 2 bases at V and 2 bases at J, with 16 bases between the two ends. Germline assignment: CDR1 GTSNPN and CDR2 SVGIG (reference sequence). CDR3 nucleotides: TGTGCCTGGAGTCGGCCCCTCGACGGGACCTACGAGCAGTACTTC. Protein product: CAWSRPLDGTYEQYF.

The J gene is TRBJ2-7, the V gene TRBV27, with D hard to call. Per germline, CDR1 MNHEY and CDR2 SMNVEV (reference sequence). CDR3 size: 16 residues. V shed 6 bases and J shed 1 base, with 19 bases lying between them. The CDR3 loop reads CASSHDTGMGSYEQYF. CDR3 DNA: TGTGCCAGCAGCCACGACACGGGCATGGGGTCCTACGAGCAGTACTTC.

This clonotype was seen at least ten times. The chain employs TRBV7-2 and TRBJ2-7; perhaps TRBD1 as D (5 bases). This CDR3 spans 16 amino acids. CDR1 and CDR2 (germline): SGHTA, FQGNSA. V was clipped by 4 bases and J by 3 bases, with 19 bases between them. CDR3 protein: CASSYPKGREHYEQYF. As DNA, the CDR3 is TGTGCCAGCAGCTACCCCAAAGGCAGGGAACACTACGAGCAGTACTTC.

The V call is TRBV7-9, the J call TRBJ1-5, with a possible D match to TRBD1 (5 bases). CDR1 SEHNR and CDR2 FQNEAQ come from the germline V gene (reference sequence). V was shortened by 5 bases and J by 5 bases, with 16 bases between the two germline ends. The CDR3 spans 15 residues. The CDR3 nucleotides read TGTGCCAGCAGCCAAGGCAGGGTCGGACATCAGCCCCAGCATTTT. As protein: CASSQGRVGHQPQHF.

This clonotype turned up a few times. The rearrangement links TRBV9 to TRBJ2-3; tentatively, D is TRBD1 or TRBD2 (6 bases each). The CDR3 spans 15 residues. Per the germline V gene, CDR1 is SGDLS and CDR2 is YYNGEE. V was shortened by 3 bases and J by 1 base, with 12 bases between the two germline ends. The CDR3 nucleotides read TGTGCCAGCAGCGCCGACGGGGGCCGCACAGATACGCAGTATTTT. Encoded protein: CASSADGGRTDTQYF.

This clonotype came up many times. The gene calls are TRBV9 and TRBJ2-7, with 9 bases that match TRBD2. Looked up from germline, CDR1 is SGDLS and CDR2 is YYNGEE. This CDR3 is built from 17 residues. After removal of 3 bases from V and 5 bases from J, the junction contained 15 bases not matched to a gene. The CDR3 DNA reads TGTGCCAGCAGCGCATTTTCTCGGACTAGCGAAGTACACGAGCAGTACTTC. This sequence encodes CASSAFSRTSEVHEQYF.

This clonotype appeared many times. V gene TRBV15 combines with J gene TRBJ2-3; D not certain. The CDR3 sequence is 12 residues long. Germline V gene data show CDR1 as LNHNV and CDR2 as YYDKDF (reference sequence). V dropped 10 bases and J dropped 7 bases, with 15 bases sitting between them. Here the CDR3 reads CAIPSQRNTQYF. Written as DNA, the CDR3 is TGTGCCATACCATCCCAGCGAAATACGCAGTATTTT. The whole variable domain, filled in from reference TRBV15 and TRBJ2-3, reads DAMVIQNPRYQVTQFGKPVTLSCSQTLNHNVMYWYQQKSSQAPKLLFHYYDKDFNNEADTPDNFQSRRPNTSFCFLDIRSPGLGDTAMYLCAIPSQRNTQYFGPGTRLTVL.

As to this clonotype: A much larger clone differs by one base, so this may be a read error. CDR3 nucleotide sequence: TGCAGCGTGGGGTCTGGGGGGAGCGGTACAGATATGCAGTATTTT. Translating it yields CSVGSGGSGTDMQYF. The chain recombines TRBV29-1 with TRBJ2-3, with a tentative D call TRBD2 (6 bases). The CDR3 sequence is 15 residues long. Germline V gene lookup returns CDR1 SQVTM and CDR2 ANQGSEA.

The sample holds many counts of this clonotype. V is TRBV6-2 or TRBV6-3 and J is TRBJ1-1; D gene unclear. Germline V gene data show CDR1 as MNHEY and CDR2 as SVGEGT. Trimming took off 5 bases at V and 4 bases at J, with 11 bases between the two ends. This CDR3 has 13 amino acids. For the CDR3, the DNA is TGTGCCAGCAGTACGGACGCAGCCACTGAAGCTTTCTTT. Translating it yields CASSTDAATEAFF.

This clonotype was picked up many times. This rearrangement joins TRBV7-2 to TRBJ1-2; TRBD1 might be the D (6 bases). V lost 6 bases and J lost 2, with 13 bases in between. The CDR3 has 14 residues. Germline V gene data show CDR1 as SGHTA and CDR2 as FQGNSA. In nucleotides, the CDR3 is TGTGCCAGCAGTTACGACAGGACCAACTATGGCTACACCTTC. Its protein product is CASSYDRTNYGYTF.

This clonotype was counted ten times or more. The J gene is TRBJ2-7, the V gene TRBV29-1; TRBD1 agrees at 7 bases. Looked up from germline, CDR1 is SQVTM and CDR2 is ANQGSEA. This CDR3 has 12 residues. V trimming: 3 bases; J trimming: 6 bases; junction bases outside the gene matches: 5. Written as DNA, the CDR3 is TGCAGCGTTGAGGGGGACAGCCCCGAGCAGTACTTC. Translating gives CSVEGDSPEQYF.

The chain carries TRBV6-2 or TRBV6-3 and TRBJ2-3; 9 bases align to TRBD2. CDR3 size: 17 residues. Trimming cost V 5 bases and J 0 bases; bases outside gene matches: 9. Germline-derived CDR1 and CDR2 are MNHEY and SVGEGT. CDR3 in amino acids: CASSTPGLAPSTDTQYF. In nucleotides, the CDR3 is TGTGCCAGCAGTACACCCGGACTAGCGCCTAGCACAGATACGCAGTATTTT.

There are many counts of this clonotype. The chain is built from TRBV28 and TRBJ1-5; 8 bases are a match to TRBD1. The CDR3 runs to 14 residues. Germline CDR1 reads MDHEN; CDR2 reads SYDVKM. With V trimmed by 4 bases and J by 3 bases, 2 bases remained unmatched. The CDR3 region has the DNA TGTGCCAGCAGTTGGACAGGGAACAATCAGCCCCAGCATTTT. This translates into CASSWTGNNQPQHF.

The J gene is TRBJ2-1, the V gene TRBV7-9; D is unclear. Germline V gene sequence: CDR1 SEHNR, CDR2 FQNEAQ (reference sequence). This CDR3 has 12 amino acids. Trimming removed 1 base from V and 14 bases from J, with 12 bases in between. The chain's CDR3 is CASSLERKGKFF. CDR3 DNA sequence: TGTGCCAGCAGCTTAGAAAGGAAGGGAAAGTTCTTC. The full variable domain, completed using reference TRBV7-9 and TRBJ2-1, is DTGVSQNPRHKITKRGQNVTFRCDPISEHNRLYWYRQTLGQGPEFLTYFQNEAQLEKSRLLSDRFSAERPKGSFSTLEIQRTEQGDSAMYLCASSLERKGKFFGPGTRLTVL.

This clonotype was found a few times. V and J are TRBV20-1 and TRBJ2-3; D assignment may be TRBD1 or TRBD2 (6 bases each). The CDR3 loop spans 13 amino acids. CDR1 is DFQATT, CDR2 SNEGSKA, per germline (reference sequence). V lost 6 bases and J lost 4, with 14 bases in between. The CDR3 sequence: CSAGGTPPDTQYF. CDR3 bases: TGCAGTGCAGGGGGGACCCCGCCAGATACGCAGTATTTT.